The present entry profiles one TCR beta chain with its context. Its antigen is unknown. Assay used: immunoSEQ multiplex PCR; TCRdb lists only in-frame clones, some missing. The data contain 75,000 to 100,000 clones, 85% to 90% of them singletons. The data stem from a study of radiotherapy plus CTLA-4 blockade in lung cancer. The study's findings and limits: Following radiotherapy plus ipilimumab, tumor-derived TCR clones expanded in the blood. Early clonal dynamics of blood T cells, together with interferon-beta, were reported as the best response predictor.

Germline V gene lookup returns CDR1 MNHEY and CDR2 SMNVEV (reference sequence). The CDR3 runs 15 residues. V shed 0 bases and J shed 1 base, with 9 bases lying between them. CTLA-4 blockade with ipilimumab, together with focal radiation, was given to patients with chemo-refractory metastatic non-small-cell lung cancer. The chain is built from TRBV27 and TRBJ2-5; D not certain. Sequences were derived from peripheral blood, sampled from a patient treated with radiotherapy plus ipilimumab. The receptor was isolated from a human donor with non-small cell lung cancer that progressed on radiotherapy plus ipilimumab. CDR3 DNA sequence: TGTGCCAGCAGTTTATCGAAAGGCATCCAAGAGACCCAGTACTTC. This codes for CASSLSKGIQETQYF.